This T cell receptor beta chain was recovered during a study of T cell changes during pregnancy in multiple sclerosis. In germline, CDR1 is LNHDA, CDR2 SQIVND (reference sequence). The CDR3 is 15 residues long. Trimming removed 5 bases at V and 3 bases at J, with 13 bases between. Repertoires were generated with immunoSEQ multiplex PCR, while TCRdb's copy carries only in-frame clones and drops some. The repertoire holds approximately 89,000 clones, with about 93% as singletons. The chain couples TRBV19 to TRBJ2-2, with D maybe TRBD2 (6 bases). The sample was peripheral blood, taken in the third trimester of pregnancy. This receptor was obtained from a female donor with multiple sclerosis, enrolled in a pregnancy study. The CDR3 DNA is TGTGCCAGTAGTTGGGGGACTGGGTACACCGGGGAGCTGTTTTTT. Translation gives CASSWGTGYTGELFF.